Sequencing of this T cell receptor (beta chain) was carried out in a study of monozygotic twins with inflammatory bowel disease. Germline V CDR1 and CDR2: SGDLS, YYNGEE. There are 15 residues in the CDR3. TCRdb reanalyzed the 5' RACE reads and collapses them to one entry per CDR3 protein, without DNA. The table lists around 400,000 distinct CDR3 sequences, with 2.4% in the top ten. This chain uses TRBV9 with TRBJ2-2; with no DNA, the TCRdb D assignment of TRBD1 cannot be verified. This sequence originates from a human donor with ulcerative colitis or Crohn's disease, or a healthy co-twin of an affected twin (not recorded which). The sample was blood. CDR3 residues: CASSTRQGGTGELFF.